The clone carrying this T cell receptor beta chain was counted a few times. Investigators took roughly 9.5 milliliters of peripheral blood from every donor. The V end was cut by 3 bases, the J end by 6 bases, with 11 bases between. The CDR3 extends over 13 amino acids. The germline V gene has CDR1 SGDLS and CDR2 YYNGEE. This sample was included in a study of blood T cells in healthy people across ages. Using a J-beta primer mix together with a sample-barcoded 5' primer, a second PCR was run for roughly 6 to 11 cycles. Tagging of each cDNA molecule was performed by a template-switch adaptor with 12 random nucleotides. TCRdb processed the 5' RACE reads anew with MiXCR; each CDR3 protein has one entry. The sample carries roughly 1,700,000 distinct CDR3 sequences, under 30% recorded once.

V gene TRBV9 combines with J gene TRBJ2-3; tentatively, D is TRBD2 (6 bases). The receptor was derived from a woman aged 25 to 39 in good health. The sample taken for sequencing was blood. The CDR3 protein is CASSARLGDTQYF. For the CDR3, the DNA is TGTGCCAGCAGCGCCCGACTAGGGGATACGCAGTATTTT. Full variable domain (remainder filled in from reference TRBV9 and TRBJ2-3): DSGVTQTPKHLITATGQRVTLRCSPRSGDLSVYWYQQSLDQGLQFLIQYYNGEERAKGNILERFSAQQFPDLHSELNLSSLELGDSALYFCASSARLGDTQYFGPGTRLTVL.